This entry features one TCR beta chain sequence. Original data processing: Amplification with reference gene primers provided the estimates of nucleated cell counts. Libraries were prepared by immunoSEQ multiplex PCR; TCRdb keeps only in-frame clonotypes and omits some of them. For V, J and clone size, that table is used; D and trimming come from the DNA. The sample lists about 190,000 clones; less than 90% were seen once. Losses at the gene ends were 2 bases for V and 10 bases for J; bases not matched to a gene: 11. Germline V CDR1 and CDR2: SGHTA, FQGTGA. The CDR3 is 16 residues long. This record comes from a study of blood T cell repertoires in COVID-19.

The chain has TRBV7-3 and TRBJ2-1; 10 bases map to TRBD2. The sequencing sample was made of peripheral blood. This receptor was obtained from a human donor in a cohort sampled during active COVID-19. This CDR3 reads CASSLSASGGPGEQFF. The CDR3 nucleotides are TGTGCCAGCAGCTTATCGGCTAGCGGGGGCCCCGGGGAGCAGTTCTTC.